The T cell receptor (beta chain) described here comes from a study of vaccination and CD4 T cells after COVID-19. Noted treatment: approximately nine-day PBMC culture with coronavirus spike peptide pools or control peptides (ViraFEST assay). A remark on this clonotype: Its target is unknown.

The Oncomine TCR Beta short-read assay was what sequenced the DNA obtained from cultured CD4+ T cells. TCRdb re-called the PCR reads through MiXCR, storing one row per CDR3 protein. The table shows around 20,000 distinct CDR3 sequences, with about 59% occurring only once. Source material: CD4+ T cells from blood, cultured in vitro. The source is a human donor who had recovered from COVID-19.

The CDR3 DNA follows: TGTGCCAGCAGCACCCGGGGACAGAAAGAGACCCAGTACTTC. Translating it yields CASSTRGQKETQYF. The gene calls are TRBV7-6 and TRBJ2-5; 7 bases are shared with TRBD1. This CDR3 has 14 residues. Looked up from germline, CDR1 is SGHVS and CDR2 is FNYEAQ. After removal of 5 bases from V and 3 bases from J, the junction contained 6 bases not matched to a gene. The full variable domain, with the rest looked up from reference TRBV7-6 and TRBJ2-5, is GAGVSQSPRYKVTKRGQDVALRCDPISGHVSLYWYRQALGQGPEFLTYFNYEAQQDKSGLPNDRFSAERPEGSISTLTIQRTEQRDSAMYRCASSTRGQKETQYFGPGTRLLVL.